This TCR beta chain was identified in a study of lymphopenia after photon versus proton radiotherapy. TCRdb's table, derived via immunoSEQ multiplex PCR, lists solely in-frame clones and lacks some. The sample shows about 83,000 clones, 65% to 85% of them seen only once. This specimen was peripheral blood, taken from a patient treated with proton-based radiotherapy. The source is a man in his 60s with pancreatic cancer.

The CDR3 spells CASSQPLSEQFF. For the CDR3, the DNA is TGTGCCAGTAGTCAACCGCTATCCGAGCAGTTCTTC. The V call is TRBV19, the J call TRBJ2-1; no firm D call. Per germline, CDR1 LNHDA and CDR2 SQIVND (reference sequence). V was cut by 5 bases and J by 10 bases, with 12 bases left in between. This CDR3 is built from 12 residues.